The clone carrying this T cell receptor beta chain was seen a single time. Its target is unknown. The data were obtained in a study of OX40 agonist ivuxolimab in advanced cancers. Study-wide background: Hepatocellular carcinoma, melanoma, renal cell or head and neck cancer occurred in dose-escalation patients. Overall study results and limits: Among the lowest peripheral clonal expansion occurred in 0.1-3.0 mg/kg partial responders. Clones of CD4+ and CD8+ blood T cells grew by week 6 at doses of 0.1 to 3.0 mg/kg.

TCRdb's table, derived via immunoSEQ multiplex PCR, lists solely in-frame clones and lacks some. The table shows 65,000 to 90,000 clones, with just under 90% occurring only once. Patients were ruled out by autoimmune disease history or systemic immunosuppression. Germline lookup yields CDR1 MGHDK and CDR2 SYGVNS. Trimming removed 8 bases at V and 5 bases at J, with 6 bases between. This CDR3 is 10 amino acids long. The V call is TRBV25-1, the J call TRBJ2-5; no reliable D call. Sequencing used CD4+ or CD8+ T cells sorted from blood, obtained in a trial of the OX40 agonist ivuxolimab. The TCR sequence derives from an adult with an advanced solid tumor such as melanoma, head and neck, liver or kidney cancer. This CDR3 is CASLLETQYF. The CDR3 DNA is TGTGCCAGCCTATTGGAGACCCAGTACTTC. Full variable domain (rest looked up from reference TRBV25-1 and TRBJ2-5): EADIYQTPRYLVIGTGKKITLECSQTMGHDKMYWYQQDPGMELHLIHYSYGVNSTEKGDLSSESTVSRIRTEHFPLTLESARPSHTSQYLCASLLETQYFGPGTRLLVL.